The TCR beta chain under discussion was sequenced for a study of Ad26.COV2.S vaccination and SARS-CoV-2 variants. Overall study results and limits: Once vaccination had occurred, spike-specific CD8+ and CD4+ T cell responses reportedly showed substantial breadth.

The treatment is: 15 to 20 received Ad26.COV2.S at low or high dose, single or two shots; several received placebo; per-sample allocation not given. Sampling occurred on day 63 after the first vaccine or placebo injection. An Ad26 vector that expressed Wuhan-strain SARS-CoV-2 spike constituted the vaccine. This CDR3 has 15 amino acids. Looked up from germline, CDR1 is SGHNT and CDR2 is YYREEE (reference sequence). The trim removed 0 bases at V and 3 bases at J, leaving 3 bases unmatched. Sequencing was performed with immunoSEQ multiplex PCR; in TCRdb, only in-frame clones are kept and a portion is missing. The sample contains about 350,000 clones, about 88% of which appear only once. As regards this clone: The antigen remains unidentified.

The source was peripheral blood, collected in a trial of Ad26.COV2.S vaccine versus placebo. The origin of this receptor is a person aged 18-65 years who received the Ad26.COV2.S COVID-19 vaccine or a placebo. The chain has TRBV5-4 and TRBJ2-1, with TRBD2 identical over 7 bases. The CDR3 DNA reads as TGTGCCAGCAGCTTGGGCGGGGGACTCTACAATGAGCAGTTCTTC. Residues: CASSLGGGLYNEQFF. The entire variable domain, with the rest obtained from reference TRBV5-4 and TRBJ2-1, is as follows: ETGVTQSPTHLIKTRGQQVTLRCSSQSGHNTVSWYQQALGQGPQFIFQYYREEENGRGNFPPRFSGLQFPNYSSELNVNALELDDSALYLCASSLGGGLYNEQFFGPGTRLTVL.